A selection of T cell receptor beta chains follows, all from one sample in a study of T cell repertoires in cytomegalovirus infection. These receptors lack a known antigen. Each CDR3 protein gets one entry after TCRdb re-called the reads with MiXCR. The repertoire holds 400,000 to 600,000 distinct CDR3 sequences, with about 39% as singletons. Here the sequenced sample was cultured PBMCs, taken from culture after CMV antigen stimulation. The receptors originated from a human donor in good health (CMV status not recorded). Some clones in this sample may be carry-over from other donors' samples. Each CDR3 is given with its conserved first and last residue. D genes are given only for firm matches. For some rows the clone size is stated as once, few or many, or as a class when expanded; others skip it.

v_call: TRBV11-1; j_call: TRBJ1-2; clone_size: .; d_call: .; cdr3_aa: CASSLGFDGYTF; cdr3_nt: TGTGCCAGCAGCTTAGGGTTTGATGGCTACACCTTC
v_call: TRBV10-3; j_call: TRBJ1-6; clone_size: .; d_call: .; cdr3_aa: CAIKLNVNSPLHF; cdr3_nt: TGTGCCATCAAACTGAACGTAAATTCACCCCTCCACTTT
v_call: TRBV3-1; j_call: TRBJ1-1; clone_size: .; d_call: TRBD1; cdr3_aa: CASSPGTGRAFF; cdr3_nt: TGTGCCAGCAGCCCCGGGACAGGGAGGGCTTTCTTT
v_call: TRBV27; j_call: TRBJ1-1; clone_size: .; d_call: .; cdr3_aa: CASSYARGRGTEAFF; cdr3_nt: TGTGCCAGCAGTTATGCTCGGGGTCGTGGAACTGAAGCTTTCTTT
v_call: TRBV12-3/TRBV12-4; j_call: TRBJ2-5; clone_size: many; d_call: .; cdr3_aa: CASSSGGEETQYF; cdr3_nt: TGTGCCAGCAGTTCCGGGGGAGAAGAGACCCAGTACTTC
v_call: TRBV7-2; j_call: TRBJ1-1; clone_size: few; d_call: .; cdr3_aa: CASSPAGRDRAFF; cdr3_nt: TGTGCCAGCAGCCCAGCGGGCCGGGACCGAGCTTTCTTT
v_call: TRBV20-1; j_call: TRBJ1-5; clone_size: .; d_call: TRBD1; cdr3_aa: CSARVSGGSQPQHF; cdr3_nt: TGCAGTGCTAGAGTGTCAGGGGGTAGTCAGCCCCAGCATTTT
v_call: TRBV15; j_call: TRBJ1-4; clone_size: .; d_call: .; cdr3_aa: CATSRAEDEKLFF; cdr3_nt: TGTGCCACCAGCAGAGCGGAGGATGAAAAACTGTTTTTT
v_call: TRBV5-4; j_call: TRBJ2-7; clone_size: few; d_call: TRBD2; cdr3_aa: CASSLAGGGAPYEQYF; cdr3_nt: TGTGCCAGCAGCTTGGCCGGGGGGGGCGCCCCCTACGAGCAGTACTTC
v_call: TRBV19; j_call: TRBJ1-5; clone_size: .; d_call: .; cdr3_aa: CASSSATGTEDNQPQHF; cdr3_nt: TGTGCCAGTAGTTCCGCTACAGGGACGGAGGACAATCAGCCCCAGCATTTT
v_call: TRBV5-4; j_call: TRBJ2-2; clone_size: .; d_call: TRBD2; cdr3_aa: CATSTSANTGELFF; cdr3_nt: TGTGCCACCAGCACTAGCGCGAACACCGGGGAGCTGTTTTTT
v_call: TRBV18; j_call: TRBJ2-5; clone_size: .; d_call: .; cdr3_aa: CASSPYREAETQYF; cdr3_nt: TGTGCCAGCTCACCATACAGGGAGGCAGAGACCCAGTACTTC
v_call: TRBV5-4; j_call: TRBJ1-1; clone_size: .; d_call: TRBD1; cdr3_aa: CASSPTGGTVSPEAFF; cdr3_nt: TGTGCCAGCAGCCCCACGGGGGGGACAGTGTCCCCTGAAGCTTTCTTT
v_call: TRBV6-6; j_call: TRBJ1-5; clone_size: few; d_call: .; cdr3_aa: CASKRDPYSNQPQHF; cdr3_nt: TGTGCCAGCAAGAGGGACCCTTATAGCAATCAGCCCCAGCATTTT
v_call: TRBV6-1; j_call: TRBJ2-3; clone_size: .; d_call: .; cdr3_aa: CASILSGVLGDTQYF; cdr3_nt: TGTGCCAGCATCTTGTCGGGAGTCTTGGGAGATACGCAGTATTTT
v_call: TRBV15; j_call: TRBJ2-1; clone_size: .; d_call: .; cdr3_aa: CATSRPGLMRNEQFF; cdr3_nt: TGTGCCACCAGCAGACCGGGACTTATGAGGAATGAGCAGTTCTTC
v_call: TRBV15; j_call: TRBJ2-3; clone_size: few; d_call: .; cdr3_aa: CATSRVEARATDTQYF; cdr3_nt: TGTGCCACCAGCAGAGTAGAGGCGAGGGCCACAGATACGCAGTATTTT
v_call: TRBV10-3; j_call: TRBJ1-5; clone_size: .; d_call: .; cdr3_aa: CAISESELPQHF; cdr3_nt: TGTGCCATCAGTGAGTCGGAGCTGCCCCAGCATTTT
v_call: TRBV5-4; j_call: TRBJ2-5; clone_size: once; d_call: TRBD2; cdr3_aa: CASSLSSGGLGETQYF; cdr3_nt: TGTGCCAGCAGCTTGAGTAGCGGGGGGTTAGGCGAGACCCAGTACTTC
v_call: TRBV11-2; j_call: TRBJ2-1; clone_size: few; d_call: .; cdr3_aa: CASSPSTYNEQFF; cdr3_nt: TGTGCCAGCAGCCCTTCTACGTACAATGAGCAGTTCTTC
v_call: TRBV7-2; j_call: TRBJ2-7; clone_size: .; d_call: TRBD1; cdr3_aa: CASSSPGGVRATTFYEQYF; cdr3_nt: TGTGCCAGCAGCTCACCAGGGGGCGTACGGGCGACTACATTTTACGAGCAGTACTTC
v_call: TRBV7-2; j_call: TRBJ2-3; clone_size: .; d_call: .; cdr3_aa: CASSFRGADTQYF; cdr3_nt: TGTGCCAGCAGCTTCCGCGGTGCAGATACGCAGTATTTT
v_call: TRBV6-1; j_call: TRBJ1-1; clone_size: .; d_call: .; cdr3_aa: CASSEGGSYTEAFF; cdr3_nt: TGTGCCAGCAGTGAAGGTGGCAGTTACACTGAAGCTTTCTTT
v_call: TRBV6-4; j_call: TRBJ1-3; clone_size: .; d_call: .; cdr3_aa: CASSERPLRGNTIYF; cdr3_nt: TGTGCCAGCAGTGAAAGACCCCTACGGGGAAACACCATATATTTT